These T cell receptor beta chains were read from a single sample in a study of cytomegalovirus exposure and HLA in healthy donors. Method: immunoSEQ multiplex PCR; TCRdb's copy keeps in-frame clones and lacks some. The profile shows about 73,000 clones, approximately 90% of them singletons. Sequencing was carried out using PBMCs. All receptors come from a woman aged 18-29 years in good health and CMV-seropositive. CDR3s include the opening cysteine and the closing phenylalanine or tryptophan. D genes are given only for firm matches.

CDR3 protein: CASSIKGRGIAKNIQYF
CDR3 DNA: TGTGCCAGCAGCATTAAAGGACGGGGGATAGCCAAAAACATTCAGTACTTC
J gene: TRBJ2-4
V gene: TRBV21-1
D gene: .
CDR3 length: 17

CDR3 protein: CASSVLRSRGSEAFF
CDR3 DNA: TGTGCCAGCAGTGTCCTCCGCTCTAGGGGGAGTGAAGCTTTCTTT
J gene: TRBJ1-1
V gene: TRBV2
D gene: .
CDR3 length: 15

CDR3 protein: CATSREIGGLGGELFF
CDR3 DNA: TGTGCCACCAGCAGAGAGATCGGGGGGCTAGGCGGGGAGCTGTTTTTT
J gene: TRBJ2-2
V gene: TRBV15
D gene: .
CDR3 length: 16

CDR3 protein: CSVDVGGAGYEQYF
CDR3 DNA: TGCAGCGTTGACGTAGGCGGAGCCGGGTACGAGCAGTACTTC
J gene: TRBJ2-7
V gene: TRBV29-1
D gene: .
CDR3 length: 14

CDR3 protein: CASSEARRETQYF
CDR3 DNA: TGTGCCAGCAGTGAAGCGCGCCGGGAGACCCAGTACTTC
J gene: TRBJ2-5
V gene: TRBV6-1
D gene: .
CDR3 length: 13

CDR3 protein: CASSVVAEVTGELFF
CDR3 DNA: TGTGCCAGCAGCGTAGTAGCTGAGGTGACCGGGGAGCTGTTTTTT
J gene: TRBJ2-2
V gene: TRBV9
D gene: .
CDR3 length: 15

CDR3 protein: CASSQRAYNEQFF
CDR3 DNA: TGTGCCAGTAGCCAGCGGGCATACAATGAGCAGTTCTTC
J gene: TRBJ2-1
V gene: TRBV19
D gene: .
CDR3 length: 13

CDR3 protein: CASSLARGNPTDTQYF
CDR3 DNA: TGTGCCAGCAGCTTAGCAAGGGGGAATCCCACAGATACGCAGTATTTT
J gene: TRBJ2-3
V gene: TRBV7-2
D gene: .
CDR3 length: 16

CDR3 protein: CASSYGLKNYNEQFF
CDR3 DNA: TGTGCCAGCAGTTACGGGCTAAAGAATTACAATGAGCAGTTCTTC
J gene: TRBJ2-1
V gene: TRBV6-6
D gene: .
CDR3 length: 15

CDR3 protein: CASGTGQGNYGYTF
CDR3 DNA: TGTGCCAGCGGGACTGGACAGGGCAACTATGGCTACACCTTC
J gene: TRBJ1-2
V gene: TRBV28
D gene: TRBD1
CDR3 length: 14

CDR3 protein: CASRDSTGELFF
CDR3 DNA: TGTGCCAGCAGAGACTCCACCGGGGAGCTGTTTTTT
J gene: TRBJ2-2
V gene: TRBV7-9
D gene: .
CDR3 length: 12

CDR3 protein: CASSEGRGGFNEQFF
CDR3 DNA: TGTGCCAGCAGTGAAGGGAGGGGTGGGTTCAATGAGCAGTTCTTC
J gene: TRBJ2-1
V gene: TRBV2
D gene: .
CDR3 length: 15

CDR3 protein: CASSYQRGRKDTQYF
CDR3 DNA: TGTGCCAGCAGTTACCAAAGGGGAAGGAAGGATACGCAGTATTTT
J gene: TRBJ2-3
V gene: TRBV6-6
D gene: .
CDR3 length: 15

CDR3 protein: CASSYQGDPSYEQYF
CDR3 DNA: TGTGCCAGCAGTTATCAGGGGGACCCCTCCTACGAGCAGTACTTC
J gene: TRBJ2-7
V gene: TRBV27
D gene: TRBD1
CDR3 length: 15

CDR3 protein: CASSQARGGSYEQYF
CDR3 DNA: TGTGCCAGCAGCCAAGCGCGGGGGGGAAGCTACGAGCAGTACTTC
J gene: TRBJ2-7
V gene: TRBV4-2
D gene: TRBD2
CDR3 length: 15

CDR3 protein: CASSLQREGDDTQYF
CDR3 DNA: TGTGCCAGCAGCCTCCAGCGGGAGGGGGACGATACGCAGTATTTT
J gene: TRBJ2-3
V gene: TRBV7-9
D gene: TRBD2
CDR3 length: 15

CDR3 protein: CAWTGGAYGYTF
CDR3 DNA: TGTGCCTGGACAGGGGGCGCCTATGGCTACACCTTC
J gene: TRBJ1-2
V gene: TRBV30
D gene: TRBD1
CDR3 length: 12

CDR3 protein: CAISESVTIDRARFPDEQYF
CDR3 DNA: TGTGCCATCAGTGAGTCGGTGACAATTGACAGGGCTCGTTTCCCGGACGAGCAGTACTTC
J gene: TRBJ2-7
V gene: TRBV10-3
D gene: TRBD1
CDR3 length: 20

CDR3 protein: CASRLAGTYNEQFF
CDR3 DNA: TGTGCCAGCAGATTGGCGGGAACTTACAATGAGCAGTTCTTC
J gene: TRBJ2-1
V gene: TRBV27
D gene: .
CDR3 length: 14

CDR3 protein: CASSLGTANTEAFF
CDR3 DNA: TGTGCCAGCAGTTTAGGGACAGCGAACACTGAAGCTTTCTTT
J gene: TRBJ1-1
V gene: TRBV27
D gene: TRBD1
CDR3 length: 14

CDR3 protein: CASSPGGAGLANNEQFF
CDR3 DNA: TGTGCCAGCAGCCCGGGAGGGGCGGGACTAGCGAACAATGAGCAGTTCTTC
J gene: TRBJ2-1
V gene: TRBV7-2
D gene: TRBD2
CDR3 length: 17